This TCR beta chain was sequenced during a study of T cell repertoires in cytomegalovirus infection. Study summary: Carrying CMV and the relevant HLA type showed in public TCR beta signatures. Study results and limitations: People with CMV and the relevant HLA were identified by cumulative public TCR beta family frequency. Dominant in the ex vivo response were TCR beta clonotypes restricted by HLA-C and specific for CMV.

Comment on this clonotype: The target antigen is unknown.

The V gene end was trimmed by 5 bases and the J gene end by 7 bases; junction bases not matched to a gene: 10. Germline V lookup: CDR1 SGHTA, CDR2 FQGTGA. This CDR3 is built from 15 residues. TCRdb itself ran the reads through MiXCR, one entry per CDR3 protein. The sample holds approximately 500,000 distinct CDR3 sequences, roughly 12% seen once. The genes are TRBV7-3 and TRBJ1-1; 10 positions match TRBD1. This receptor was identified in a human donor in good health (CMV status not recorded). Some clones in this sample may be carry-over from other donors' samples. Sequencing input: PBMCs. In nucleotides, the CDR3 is TGTGCCAGCAGCCCAGACAGGGGGCGCGGGGTTGAAGCTTTCTTT. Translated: CASSPDRGRGVEAFF.